This T cell receptor beta chain was recovered during a study of T cells after yellow fever vaccination. Regarding the study as a whole: One caveat is that FACS-sorted repertoires could contain abundant clonotypes contaminating from the bulk population. Although the secondary response was weaker, it peaked faster, at day 5 versus 15. At about 97% for CD4 and 75% to 90% for CD8, most primary-vaccination clones showed up again after the booster.

The CDR3 sequence is 14 residues long. Germline V CDR1 and CDR2: DFQATT, SNEGSKA (reference sequence). Trimming pared 5 bases from V and 2 bases from J, leaving 16 bases between. This clonotype came up a few times. Its antigen is not identified. Researchers made TCR cDNA using 5'RACE template switching, and this step added a universal primer site and UMIs. TCRdb itself ran the 5' RACE reads through MiXCR, one entry per CDR3 protein. The sample comprises over 200,000 distinct CDR3 sequences, around 6.7% of which are singletons, and about 0.95% rests with the top ten. The sample in question was CD4+ T cells sorted from PBMCs, obtained on the day of the yellow fever booster vaccination. This chain connects TRBV20-1 to TRBJ2-7, with no clear D. The sequence was obtained from a man aged 25 to 40 who received the YFV17D yellow fever vaccine. CDR3 protein: CSAWHDINAYEQYF. The CDR3 DNA is TGCAGTGCTTGGCATGACATAAATGCCTACGAGCAGTACTTC.